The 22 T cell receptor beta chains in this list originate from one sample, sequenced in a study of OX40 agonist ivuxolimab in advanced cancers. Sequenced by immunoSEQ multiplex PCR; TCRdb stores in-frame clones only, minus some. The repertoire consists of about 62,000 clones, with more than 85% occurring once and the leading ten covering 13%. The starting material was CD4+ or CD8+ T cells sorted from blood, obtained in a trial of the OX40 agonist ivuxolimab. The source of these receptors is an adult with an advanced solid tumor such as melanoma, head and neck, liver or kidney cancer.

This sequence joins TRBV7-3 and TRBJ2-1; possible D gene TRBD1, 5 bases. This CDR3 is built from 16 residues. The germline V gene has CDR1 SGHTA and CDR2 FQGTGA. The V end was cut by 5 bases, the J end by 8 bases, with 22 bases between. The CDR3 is CASSQGADQAVHEQFF. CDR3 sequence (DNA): TGTGCCAGCAGCCAGGGTGCGGACCAAGCTGTGCATGAGCAGTTCTTC.

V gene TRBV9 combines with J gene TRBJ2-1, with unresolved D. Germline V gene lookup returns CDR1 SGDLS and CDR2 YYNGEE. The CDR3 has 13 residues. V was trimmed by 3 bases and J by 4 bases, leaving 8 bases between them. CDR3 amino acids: CASSGTDYNEQFF. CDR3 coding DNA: TGTGCCAGCAGCGGAACGGATTACAATGAGCAGTTCTTC.

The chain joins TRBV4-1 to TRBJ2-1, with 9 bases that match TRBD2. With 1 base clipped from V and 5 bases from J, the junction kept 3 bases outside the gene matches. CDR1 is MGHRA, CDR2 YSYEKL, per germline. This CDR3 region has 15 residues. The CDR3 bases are TGCGCCAGCAGCCAAGTGGCTAGCGGGAACAATGAGCAGTTCTTC. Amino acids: CASSQVASGNNEQFF.

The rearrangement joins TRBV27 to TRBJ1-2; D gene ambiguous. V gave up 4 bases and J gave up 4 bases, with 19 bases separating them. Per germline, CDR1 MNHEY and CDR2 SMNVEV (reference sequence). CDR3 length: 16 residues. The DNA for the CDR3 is TGTGCCAGCAGTTCCGCTATACGGTCGATCCCCTATGGCTACACCTTC. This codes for CASSSAIRSIPYGYTF.

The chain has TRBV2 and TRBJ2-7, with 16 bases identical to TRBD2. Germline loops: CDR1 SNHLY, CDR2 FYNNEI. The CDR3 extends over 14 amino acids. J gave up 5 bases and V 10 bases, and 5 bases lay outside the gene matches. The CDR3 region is CATQGLAGGHEQYF. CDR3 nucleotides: TGTGCCACCCAGGGACTAGCGGGAGGGCACGAGCAGTACTTC.

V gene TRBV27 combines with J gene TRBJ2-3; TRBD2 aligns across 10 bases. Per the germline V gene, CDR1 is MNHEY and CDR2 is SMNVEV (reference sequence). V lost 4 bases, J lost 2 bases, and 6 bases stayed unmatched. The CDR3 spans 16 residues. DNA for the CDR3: TGTGCCAGCAGTTGGAAGCGGGGGGGTCCCACAGATACGCAGTATTTT. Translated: CASSWKRGGPTDTQYF.

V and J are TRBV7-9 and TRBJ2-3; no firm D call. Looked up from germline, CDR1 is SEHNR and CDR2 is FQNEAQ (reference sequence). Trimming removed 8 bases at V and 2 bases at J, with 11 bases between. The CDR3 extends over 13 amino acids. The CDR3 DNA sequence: TGTGCCAGCGTTCTTGGGAACACAGATACGCAGTATTTT. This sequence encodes CASVLGNTDTQYF.

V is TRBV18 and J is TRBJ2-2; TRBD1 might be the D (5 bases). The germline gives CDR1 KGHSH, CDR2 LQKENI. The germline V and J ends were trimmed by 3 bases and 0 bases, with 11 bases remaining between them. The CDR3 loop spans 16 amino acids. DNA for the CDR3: TGTGCCAGCTCACCTATCCAGGGTTCGAACACCGGGGAGCTGTTTTTT. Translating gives CASSPIQGSNTGELFF.

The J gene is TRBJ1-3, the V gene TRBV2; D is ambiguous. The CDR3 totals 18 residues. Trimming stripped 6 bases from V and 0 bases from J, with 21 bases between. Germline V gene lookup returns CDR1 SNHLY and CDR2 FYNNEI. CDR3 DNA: TGTGCCAGCAGCATCGTCTATGAAGGGTCAAGCTCTGGAAACACCATATATTTT. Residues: CASSIVYEGSSSGNTIYF.

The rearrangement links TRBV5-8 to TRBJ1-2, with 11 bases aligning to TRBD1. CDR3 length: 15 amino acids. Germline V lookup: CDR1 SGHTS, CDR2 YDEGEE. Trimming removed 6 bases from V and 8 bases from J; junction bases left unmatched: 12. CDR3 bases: TGTGCCAGCACCGATCTCGGACAGGGGGCGAAAGGCTACACCTTC. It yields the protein CASTDLGQGAKGYTF. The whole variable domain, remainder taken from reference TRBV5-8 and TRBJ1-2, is EAGVTQSPTHLIKTRGQQATLRCSPISGHTSVYWYQQALGLGLQFLLWYDEGEERNRGNFPPRFSGRQFPNYSSELNVNALELEDSALYLCASTDLGQGAKGYTFGSGTRLTVV.

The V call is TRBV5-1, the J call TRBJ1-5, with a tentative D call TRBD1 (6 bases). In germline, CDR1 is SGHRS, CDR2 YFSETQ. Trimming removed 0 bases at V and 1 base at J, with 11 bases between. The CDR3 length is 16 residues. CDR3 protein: CASSLGPTGSNQPQHF. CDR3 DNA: TGCGCCAGCAGCTTGGGTCCGACAGGAAGCAATCAGCCCCAGCATTTT.

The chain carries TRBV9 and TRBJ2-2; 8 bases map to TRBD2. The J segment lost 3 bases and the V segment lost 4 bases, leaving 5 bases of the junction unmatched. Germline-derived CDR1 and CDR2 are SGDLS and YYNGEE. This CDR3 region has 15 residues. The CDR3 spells CASSPRGGDTGELFF. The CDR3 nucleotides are TGTGCCAGCAGCCCCCGGGGGGGCGACACCGGGGAGCTGTTTTTT.

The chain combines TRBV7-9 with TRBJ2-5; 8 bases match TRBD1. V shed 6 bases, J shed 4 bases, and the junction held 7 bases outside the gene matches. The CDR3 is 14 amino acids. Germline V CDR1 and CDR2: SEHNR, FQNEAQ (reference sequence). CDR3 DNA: TGTGCCAGCAGTAAAGATACAGGGGGAGAGACCCAGTACTTC. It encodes CASSKDTGGETQYF.

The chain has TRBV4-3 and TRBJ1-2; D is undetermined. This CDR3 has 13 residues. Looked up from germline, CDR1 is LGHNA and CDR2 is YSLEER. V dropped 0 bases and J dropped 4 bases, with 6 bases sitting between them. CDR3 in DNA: TGCGCCAGCAGCCAAGAGAGAATCTATGGCTACACCTTC. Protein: CASSQERIYGYTF.

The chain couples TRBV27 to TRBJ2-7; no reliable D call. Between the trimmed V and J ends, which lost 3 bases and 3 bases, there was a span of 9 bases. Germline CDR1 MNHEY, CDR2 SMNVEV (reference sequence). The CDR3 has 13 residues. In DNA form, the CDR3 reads TGTGCCAGCAGTTTGGGCAGGAGCTACGAGCAGTACTTC. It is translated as CASSLGRSYEQYF.

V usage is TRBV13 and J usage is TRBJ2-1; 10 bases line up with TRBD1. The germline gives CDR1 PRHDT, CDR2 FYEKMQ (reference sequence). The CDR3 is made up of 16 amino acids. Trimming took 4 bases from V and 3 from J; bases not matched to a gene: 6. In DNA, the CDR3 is TGTGCCAGCAGCTACCAGGACAGGGGGAACTACAATGAGCAGTTCTTC. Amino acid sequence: CASSYQDRGNYNEQFF. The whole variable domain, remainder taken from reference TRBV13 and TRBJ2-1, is AAGVIQSPRHLIKEKRETATLKCYPIPRHDTVYWYQQGPGQDPQFLISFYEKMQSDKGSIPDRFSAQQFSDYHSELNMSSLELGDSALYFCASSYQDRGNYNEQFFGPGTRLTVL.

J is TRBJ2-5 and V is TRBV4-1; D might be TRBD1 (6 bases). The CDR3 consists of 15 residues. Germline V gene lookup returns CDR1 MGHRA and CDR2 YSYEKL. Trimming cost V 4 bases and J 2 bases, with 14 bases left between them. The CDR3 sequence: CASSPRAGVQETQYF. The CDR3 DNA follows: TGCGCCAGCAGCCCCAGAGCAGGGGTACAAGAGACCCAGTACTTC.

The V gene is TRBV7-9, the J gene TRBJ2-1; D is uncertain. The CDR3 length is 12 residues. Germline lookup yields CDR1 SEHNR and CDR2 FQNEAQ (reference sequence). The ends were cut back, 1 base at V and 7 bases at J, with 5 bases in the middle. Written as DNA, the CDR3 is TGTGCCAGCAGCTTAGTTTGGAATGAGCAGTTCTTC. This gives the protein CASSLVWNEQFF.

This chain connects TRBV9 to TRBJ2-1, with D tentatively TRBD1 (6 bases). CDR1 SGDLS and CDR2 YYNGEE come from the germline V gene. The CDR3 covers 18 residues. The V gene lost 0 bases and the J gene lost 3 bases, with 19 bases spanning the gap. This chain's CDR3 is CASSVVGSTGTHYNEQFF. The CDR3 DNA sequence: TGTGCCAGCAGCGTAGTTGGTTCAACCGGGACACACTACAATGAGCAGTTCTTC. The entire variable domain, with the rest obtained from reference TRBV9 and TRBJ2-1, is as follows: DSGVTQTPKHLITATGQRVTLRCSPRSGDLSVYWYQQSLDQGLQFLIQYYNGEERAKGNILERFSAQQFPDLHSELNLSSLELGDSALYFCASSVVGSTGTHYNEQFFGPGTRLTVL.

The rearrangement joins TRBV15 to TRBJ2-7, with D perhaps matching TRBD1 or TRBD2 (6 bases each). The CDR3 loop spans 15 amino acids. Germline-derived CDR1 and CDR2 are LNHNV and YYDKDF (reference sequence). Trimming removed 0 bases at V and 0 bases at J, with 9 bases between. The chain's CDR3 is CATSRDRGLSYEQYF. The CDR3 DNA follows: TGTGCCACCAGCAGAGATCGGGGGCTCTCCTACGAGCAGTACTTC.

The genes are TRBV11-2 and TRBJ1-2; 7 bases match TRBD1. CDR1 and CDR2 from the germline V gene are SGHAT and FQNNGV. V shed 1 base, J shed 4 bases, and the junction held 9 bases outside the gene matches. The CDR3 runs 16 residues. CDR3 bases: TGTGCCAGCAGCTTAGTTAACTCGGGACAGAGCTATGGCTACACCTTC. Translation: CASSLVNSGQSYGYTF.

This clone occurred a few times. The CDR3 DNA reads TGCGCCAGCAGCCACAAGACAGGAGGGAACACTGAAGCTTTCTTT. Translated: CASSHKTGGNTEAFF. This chain links TRBV4-1 with TRBJ1-1; tentatively, D is TRBD1 (6 bases). CDR1 and CDR2 from the germline V gene are MGHRA and YSYEKL. With 3 bases removed from V and 1 base from J, the gap between germline ends came to 12 bases. The CDR3 has 15 residues.